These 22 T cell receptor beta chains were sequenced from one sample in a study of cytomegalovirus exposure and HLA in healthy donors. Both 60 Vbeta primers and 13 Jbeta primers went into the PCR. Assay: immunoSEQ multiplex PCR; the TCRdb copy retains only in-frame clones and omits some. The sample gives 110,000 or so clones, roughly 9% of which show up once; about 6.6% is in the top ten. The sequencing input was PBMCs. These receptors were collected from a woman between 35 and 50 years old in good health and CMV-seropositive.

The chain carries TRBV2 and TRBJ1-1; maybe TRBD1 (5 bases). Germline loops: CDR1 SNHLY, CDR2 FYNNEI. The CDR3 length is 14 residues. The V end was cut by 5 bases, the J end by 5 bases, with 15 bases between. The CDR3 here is CASSRGGGRTEAFF. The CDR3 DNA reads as TGTGCCAGCAGTCGTGGGGGGGGTCGAACTGAAGCTTTCTTT.

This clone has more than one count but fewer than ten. The CDR3 sequence: CASTLGRNTEAFF. The CDR3 nucleotides read TGTGCCAGCACCTTGGGGCGAAACACTGAAGCTTTCTTT. The rearrangement joins TRBV6-1 to TRBJ1-1, with D perhaps matching TRBD1 (5 bases). Looked up from germline, CDR1 is MNHNS and CDR2 is SASEGT. This CDR3 contains 13 residues. V lost 7 bases to trimming and J lost 2 bases, with 11 bases between them.

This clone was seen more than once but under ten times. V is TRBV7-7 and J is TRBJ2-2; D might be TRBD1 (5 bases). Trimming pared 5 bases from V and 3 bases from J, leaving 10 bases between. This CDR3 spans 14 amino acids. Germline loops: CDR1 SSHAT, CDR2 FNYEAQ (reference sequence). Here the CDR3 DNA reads TGTGCCAGCAGCCGAGACAGATACACCGGGGAGCTGTTTTTT. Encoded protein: CASSRDRYTGELFF.

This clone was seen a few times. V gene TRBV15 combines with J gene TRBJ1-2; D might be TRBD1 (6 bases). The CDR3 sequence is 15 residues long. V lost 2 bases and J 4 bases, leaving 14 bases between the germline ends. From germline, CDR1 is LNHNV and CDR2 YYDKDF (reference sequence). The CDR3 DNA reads TGTGCCACCAGCAGACATGCTCAGGGGCTCTATGGCTACACCTTC. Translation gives CATSRHAQGLYGYTF.

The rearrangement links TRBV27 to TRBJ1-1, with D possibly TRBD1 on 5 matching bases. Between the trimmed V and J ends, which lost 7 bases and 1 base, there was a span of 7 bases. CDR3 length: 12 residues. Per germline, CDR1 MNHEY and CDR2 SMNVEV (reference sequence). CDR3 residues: CASKGQNTEAFF. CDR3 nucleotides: TGTGCCAGCAAAGGACAGAACACTGAAGCTTTCTTT.

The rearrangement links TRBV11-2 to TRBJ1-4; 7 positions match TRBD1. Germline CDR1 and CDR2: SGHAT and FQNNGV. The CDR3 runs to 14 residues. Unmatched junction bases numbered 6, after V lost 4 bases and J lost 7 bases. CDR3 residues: CASSSDRFFEKLFF. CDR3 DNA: TGTGCCAGCAGCTCGGACAGGTTTTTTGAAAAACTGTTTTTT.

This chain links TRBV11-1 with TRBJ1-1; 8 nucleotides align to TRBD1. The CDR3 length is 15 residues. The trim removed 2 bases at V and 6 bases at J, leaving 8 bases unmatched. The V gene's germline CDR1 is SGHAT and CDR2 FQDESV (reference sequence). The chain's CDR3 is CASSLIRTGSAEAFF. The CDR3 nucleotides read TGTGCCAGCAGCTTAATACGGACAGGGTCGGCTGAAGCTTTCTTT.

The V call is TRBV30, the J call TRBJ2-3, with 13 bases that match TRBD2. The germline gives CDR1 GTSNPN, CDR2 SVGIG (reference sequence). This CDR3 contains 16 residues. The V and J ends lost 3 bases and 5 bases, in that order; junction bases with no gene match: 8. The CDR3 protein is CAWSPLLAGGGDTQYF. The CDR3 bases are TGTGCCTGGAGCCCCTTACTAGCGGGGGGGGGAGATACGCAGTATTTT.

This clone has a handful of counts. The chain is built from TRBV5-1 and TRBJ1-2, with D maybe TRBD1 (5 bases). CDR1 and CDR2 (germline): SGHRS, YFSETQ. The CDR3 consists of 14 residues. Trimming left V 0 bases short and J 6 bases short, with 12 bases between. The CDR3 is CASSLGRGEDGYTF. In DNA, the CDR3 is TGCGCCAGCAGCTTGGGCCGGGGGGAGGATGGCTACACCTTC.

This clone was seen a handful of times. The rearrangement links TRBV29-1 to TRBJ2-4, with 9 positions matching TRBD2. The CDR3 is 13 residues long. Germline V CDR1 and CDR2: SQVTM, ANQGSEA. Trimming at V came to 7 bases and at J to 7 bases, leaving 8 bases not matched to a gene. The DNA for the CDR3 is TGCAGCGCGTCCCTAGCGGGGCGGAACATTCAGTACTTC. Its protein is CSASLAGRNIQYF.

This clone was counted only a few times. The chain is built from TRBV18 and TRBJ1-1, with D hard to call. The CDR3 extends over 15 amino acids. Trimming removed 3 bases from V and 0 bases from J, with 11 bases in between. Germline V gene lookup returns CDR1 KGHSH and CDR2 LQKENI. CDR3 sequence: CASSPPGWMNTEAFF. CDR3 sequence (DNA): TGTGCCAGCTCACCCCCCGGGTGGATGAACACTGAAGCTTTCTTT.

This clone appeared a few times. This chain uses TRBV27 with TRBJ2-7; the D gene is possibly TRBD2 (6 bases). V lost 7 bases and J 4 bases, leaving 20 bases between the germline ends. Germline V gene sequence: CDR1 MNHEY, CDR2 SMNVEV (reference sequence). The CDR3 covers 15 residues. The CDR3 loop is CASTKRRPGDYEQYF. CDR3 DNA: TGTGCCAGCACCAAAAGGAGGCCGGGAGATTACGAGCAGTACTTC.

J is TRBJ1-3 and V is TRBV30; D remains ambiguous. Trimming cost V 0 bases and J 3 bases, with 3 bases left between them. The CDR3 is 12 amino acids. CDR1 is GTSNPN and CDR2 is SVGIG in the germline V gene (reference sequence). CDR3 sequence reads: CAWSVLGNTIYF. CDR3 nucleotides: TGTGCCTGGAGTGTACTTGGAAACACCATATATTTT.

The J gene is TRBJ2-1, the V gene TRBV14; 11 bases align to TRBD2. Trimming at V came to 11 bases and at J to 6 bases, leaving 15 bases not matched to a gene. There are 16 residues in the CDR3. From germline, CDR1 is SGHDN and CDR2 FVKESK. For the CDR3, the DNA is TGTGCCTCCGGAGTAGCGGGGGGGAGCCTCATCAATGAGCAGTTCTTC. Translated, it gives CASGVAGGSLINEQFF.

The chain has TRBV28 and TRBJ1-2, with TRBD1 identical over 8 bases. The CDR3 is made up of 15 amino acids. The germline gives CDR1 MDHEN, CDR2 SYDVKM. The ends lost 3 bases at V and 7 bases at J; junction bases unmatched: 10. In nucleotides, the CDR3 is TGTGCCAGCAGTTTTGGGATCACCAGGGGGCGTGGCTACACCTTC. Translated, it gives CASSFGITRGRGYTF.

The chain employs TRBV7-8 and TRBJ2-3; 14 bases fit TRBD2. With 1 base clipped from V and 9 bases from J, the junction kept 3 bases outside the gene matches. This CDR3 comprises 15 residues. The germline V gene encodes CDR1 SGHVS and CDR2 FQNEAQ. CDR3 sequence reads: CASSLGGLAGATQYF. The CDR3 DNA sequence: TGTGCCAGCAGCTTAGGGGGACTAGCGGGGGCCACGCAGTATTTT.

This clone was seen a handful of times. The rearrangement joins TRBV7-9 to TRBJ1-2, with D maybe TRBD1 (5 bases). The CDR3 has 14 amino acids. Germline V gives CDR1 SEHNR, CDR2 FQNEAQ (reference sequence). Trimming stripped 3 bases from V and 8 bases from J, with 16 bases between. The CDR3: CASSFTRQMGGYTF. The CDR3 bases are TGTGCCAGCAGCTTTACCCGACAGATGGGAGGCTACACCTTC.

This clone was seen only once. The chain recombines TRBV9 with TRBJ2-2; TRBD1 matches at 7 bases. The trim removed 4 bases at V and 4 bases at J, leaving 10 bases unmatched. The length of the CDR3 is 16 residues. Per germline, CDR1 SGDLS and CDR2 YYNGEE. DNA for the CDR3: TGTGCCAGCAGCCCTCTTGGGACAGTACTCACCGGGGAGCTGTTTTTT. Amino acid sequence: CASSPLGTVLTGELFF.

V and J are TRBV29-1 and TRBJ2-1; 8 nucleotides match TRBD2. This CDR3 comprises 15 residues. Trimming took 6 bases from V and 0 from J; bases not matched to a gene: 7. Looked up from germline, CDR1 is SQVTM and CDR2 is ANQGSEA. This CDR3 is CSVSRGVSSYNEQFF. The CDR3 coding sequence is TGCAGCGTATCGCGGGGGGTTAGCTCCTACAATGAGCAGTTCTTC.

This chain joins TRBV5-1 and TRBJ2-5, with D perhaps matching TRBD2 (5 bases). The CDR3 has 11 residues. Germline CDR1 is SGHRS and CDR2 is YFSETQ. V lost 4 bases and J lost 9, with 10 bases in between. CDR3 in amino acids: CASSLTGAQYF. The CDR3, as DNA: TGCGCCAGCAGCCTGACCGGGGCCCAGTACTTC.

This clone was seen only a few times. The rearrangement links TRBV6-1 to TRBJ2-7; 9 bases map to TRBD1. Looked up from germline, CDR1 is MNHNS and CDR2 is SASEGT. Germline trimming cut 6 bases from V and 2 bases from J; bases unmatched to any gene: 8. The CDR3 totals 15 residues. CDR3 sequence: CASRTGTGFAYEQYF. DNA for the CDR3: TGTGCCAGCAGAACCGGGACAGGGTTCGCCTACGAGCAGTACTTC.

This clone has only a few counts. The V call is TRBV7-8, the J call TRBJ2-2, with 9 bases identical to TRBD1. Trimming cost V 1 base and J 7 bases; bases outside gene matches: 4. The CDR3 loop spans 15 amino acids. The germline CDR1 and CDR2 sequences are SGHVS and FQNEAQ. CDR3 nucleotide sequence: TGTGCCAGCAGCTTAGAACAGGGGGCACACGGGGAGCTGTTTTTT. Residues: CASSLEQGAHGELFF.